The 15 T cell receptor beta chains listed next were all sequenced from one sample in a study of blood T cell repertoires in COVID-19. Sequencing was performed with immunoSEQ multiplex PCR; in TCRdb, only in-frame clones are kept and a portion is missing. The data hold fewer than 110,000 clones, with 85% to 90% observed a single time. Sequenced: peripheral blood. All receptors come from a human donor in a cohort sampled during active COVID-19.

The V and J genes are TRBV25-1 and TRBJ1-1, with a weak D call TRBD1 (5 bases). The germline V gene encodes CDR1 MGHDK and CDR2 SYGVNS. V lost 6 bases, J lost 2 bases, and 10 bases lay in between. This CDR3 has 13 amino acids. The CDR3 protein is CASRGRGNTEAFF. The CDR3 bases are TGTGCCAGCAGGGGAAGGGGTAACACTGAAGCTTTCTTT.

V gene TRBV4-3 combines with J gene TRBJ2-7, with D possibly being TRBD1 (6 bases). Trimming stripped 1 base from V and 2 bases from J, with 15 bases between. Per the germline V gene, CDR1 is LGHNA and CDR2 is YSLEER. The CDR3 consists of 16 residues. In DNA, the CDR3 is TGCGCCAGCAGCCAAGGGGGCGGCAGGGGCACCTACGAGCAGTACTTC. Its translation is CASSQGGGRGTYEQYF.

The rearrangement links TRBV20-1 to TRBJ2-3, with 11 bases identical to TRBD2. In germline, CDR1 is DFQATT, CDR2 SNEGSKA (reference sequence). There are 16 residues in the CDR3. With V trimmed by 3 bases and J by 0 bases, 5 bases remained unmatched. In DNA, the CDR3 is TGCAGTGCTAGTACCGGGACTAGCGGAAGCACAGATACGCAGTATTTT. It is translated as CSASTGTSGSTDTQYF.

This chain joins TRBV5-1 and TRBJ2-1; 11 bases fit TRBD2. Germline V CDR1 and CDR2: SGHRS, YFSETQ. Trimming removed 5 bases from V and 4 bases from J; junction bases left unmatched: 8. The CDR3 has 16 amino acids. CDR3 residues: CASRLSGTSGYNEQFF. As DNA, the CDR3 is TGCGCCAGCAGACTATCCGGGACTAGCGGTTACAATGAGCAGTTCTTC.

The genes are TRBV6-5 and TRBJ1-2, with D possibly being TRBD1 (6 bases). V gave up 6 bases and J gave up 5 bases, with 16 bases separating them. Germline CDR1 reads MNHEY; CDR2 reads SVGAGI. CDR3 size: 14 residues. CDR3 protein: CASRRVGAQYGYTF. As DNA, the CDR3 is TGTGCCAGCAGGAGGGTGGGGGCTCAGTATGGCTACACCTTC.

The chain joins TRBV13 to TRBJ1-6; 11 bases map to TRBD1. The CDR3 runs to 16 residues. The V gene end was trimmed by 4 bases and the J gene end by 7 bases; junction bases not matched to a gene: 6. CDR1 PRHDT and CDR2 FYEKMQ come from the germline V gene (reference sequence). CDR3 protein: CASSSPGQGENSPLHF. The CDR3 DNA reads as TGTGCCAGCAGCTCACCGGGACAGGGGGAAAATTCACCCCTCCACTTT.

The chain joins TRBV6-2 or TRBV6-3 to TRBJ2-7; 7 nucleotides line up with TRBD1. Germline CDR1 reads MNHEY; CDR2 reads SVGEGT. The length of the CDR3 is 14 residues. V lost 5 bases, J lost 3 bases, and 7 bases stayed unmatched. In DNA form, the CDR3 reads TGTGCCAGCAGTCCGACAGGGCTGATCTACGAGCAGTACTTC. Translated, it gives CASSPTGLIYEQYF.

This chain joins TRBV19 and TRBJ2-5; 7 bases are a match to TRBD1. Germline V gene lookup returns CDR1 LNHDA and CDR2 SQIVND (reference sequence). The CDR3 runs to 15 residues. The trim removed 3 bases at V and 5 bases at J, leaving 9 bases unmatched. The CDR3 loop is CASSIGTDVFETQYF. The CDR3 bases are TGTGCCAGTAGTATCGGGACAGACGTCTTCGAGACCCAGTACTTC.

The chain joins TRBV7-6 to TRBJ2-7; 7 bases line up with TRBD2. CDR1 is SGHVS and CDR2 is FNYEAQ in the germline V gene. V lost 5 bases and J lost 4; bases outside the gene matches: 11. This CDR3 has 15 amino acids. The CDR3 DNA reads TGTGCCAGCAGCCCCAGGGCTAGCGGAGAATACGAGCAGTACTTC. It specifies CASSPRASGEYEQYF. Combining the CDR3 with reference TRBV7-6 and TRBJ2-7 gives the whole variable domain GAGVSQSPRYKVTKRGQDVALRCDPISGHVSLYWYRQALGQGPEFLTYFNYEAQQDKSGLPNDRFSAERPEGSISTLTIQRTEQRDSAMYRCASSPRASGEYEQYFGPGTRLTVT.

The chain is built from TRBV12-3 or TRBV12-4 and TRBJ2-5, with D possibly being TRBD2 (5 bases). The CDR3 contains 13 residues. V lost 3 bases and J lost 9, with 14 bases in between. This CDR3 is CASSFPPGLAQYF. The CDR3 DNA reads TGTGCCAGCAGTTTCCCGCCTGGACTTGCCCAGTACTTC.

The rearrangement uses TRBV10-3 and TRBJ2-1; 10 bases are shared with TRBD2. CDR3 length: 16 amino acids. Per the germline V gene, CDR1 is ENHRY and CDR2 is SYGVKD. After removal of 0 bases from V and 9 bases from J, the junction contained 8 bases not matched to a gene. The CDR3 DNA reads TGTGCCATCAGTGAGTCCGCTAGCGGGAGTAGGAGTGAGCAGTTCTTC. Its translation: CAISESASGSRSEQFF.

This clone was seen a single time. J is TRBJ1-1 and V is TRBV4-3; D uncertain. V lost 1 base and J lost 3, with 9 bases in between. CDR3 length equals 14 residues. CDR1 and CDR2 (germline): LGHNA, YSLEER. The CDR3 nucleotides are TGCGCCAGCAGCCAAGTCCCCGGGTACACTGAAGCTTTCTTT. Residues: CASSQVPGYTEAFF.

The genes are TRBV6-1 and TRBJ1-5; the D gene is possibly TRBD1 (6 bases). CDR3 length equals 16 residues. V shed 0 bases and J shed 9 bases, with 18 bases lying between them. The germline gives CDR1 MNHNS, CDR2 SASEGT. The chain's CDR3 is CASSEALQGMGPPQHF. The CDR3 nucleotides are TGTGCCAGCAGTGAAGCGTTGCAGGGGATGGGTCCGCCCCAGCATTTT.

The chain recombines TRBV11-2 with TRBJ1-6, with a tentative D call TRBD1 (5 bases). V lost 5 bases and J 7 bases, leaving 18 bases between the germline ends. The CDR3 runs 16 residues. Germline CDR1 and CDR2: SGHAT and FQNNGV. In nucleotides, the CDR3 is TGTGCCAGCAGCGCGGGACCGGGACCGGTGAATTCACCCCTCCACTTT. It specifies CASSAGPGPVNSPLHF.

V is TRBV5-6 and J is TRBJ2-1; 12 positions agree with TRBD1. V lost 5 bases to trimming and J lost 10 bases; unmatched junction nucleotides: 7. The CDR3 has 14 amino acids. Germline-derived CDR1 and CDR2 are SGHDT and YYEEEE. The CDR3 reads CASSFGTGGWEQFF. The CDR3 DNA reads TGTGCCAGCAGTTTCGGGACAGGGGGCTGGGAGCAGTTCTTC.